One and the same sample provided the 28 T cell receptor beta chains below, sequenced in a study of CD8+CD57+ T cells in acquired aplastic anemia. Genomic DNA was employed as the template in profiling TCR beta VDJ and CDR3. TCRdb redid the calling of the reads with MiXCR, one entry per CDR3 protein. The sample includes some 170,000 distinct CDR3 sequences, 50% to 65% of them seen just once. Patients sequenced had flow cytometry evidence of CD8+CD57+ cell expansion. Sequenced input: sorted CD4+, CD8+, or CD8+CD57+ T cells (not recorded which) from PBMCs. Source of these receptors: a human donor with aplastic anemia.

This chain joins TRBV7-9 and TRBJ2-1, with D possibly matching TRBD2 (5 bases). The CDR3 runs to 15 residues. Trimming took off 4 bases at V and 4 bases at J, with 14 bases between the two ends. Germline V gene sequence: CDR1 SEHNR, CDR2 FQNEAQ (reference sequence). The CDR3 coding sequence is TGTGCCAGCAGCTCTTTGGGAGACCCTTACAATGAGCAGTTCTTC. This codes for CASSSLGDPYNEQFF.

This chain links TRBV6-1 with TRBJ2-1; the D gene is possibly TRBD2 (5 bases). Germline loops: CDR1 MNHNS, CDR2 SASEGT. Trimming shortened V by 6 bases and J by 9 bases, and 12 bases separated the two germline ends. This CDR3 contains 12 residues. CDR3: CASSFETSEQFF. The CDR3 region has the DNA TGTGCCAGCAGCTTTGAAACTAGTGAGCAGTTCTTC.

A single count supports this clonotype. J is TRBJ2-7 and V is TRBV5-5; D is undetermined. This CDR3 has 14 residues. Germline V gives CDR1 SGHKS, CDR2 YYEKEE (reference sequence). Trimming removed 4 bases from V and 3 bases from J, with 14 bases in between. The CDR3 region has the DNA TGTGCCAGCAGCCAAGATGCCGGATACTACGAGCAGTACTTC. This encodes CASSQDAGYYEQYF.

The V call is TRBV14, the J call TRBJ2-7; the match to TRBD1 covers 9 bases. Trimming took 6 bases from V and 4 from J; bases not matched to a gene: 13. Germline CDR1 and CDR2: SGHDN and FVKESK. This CDR3 comprises 16 residues. CDR3: CASSYSGTGPRYEQYF. DNA for the CDR3: TGTGCCAGCAGTTACTCGGGGACAGGGCCGAGATACGAGCAGTACTTC.

V gene TRBV2 combines with J gene TRBJ2-2; no reliable D call. Germline values: CDR1 SNHLY, CDR2 FYNNEI. Trimming removed 0 bases at V and 4 bases at J, with 6 bases between. The CDR3 length is 14 residues. This CDR3 is CASSEARFTGELFF. In DNA, the CDR3 is TGTGCCAGCAGTGAAGCGCGTTTCACCGGGGAGCTGTTTTTT. Looking up the rest from reference TRBV2 and TRBJ2-2 gives the full variable domain: EPEVTQTPSHQVTQMGQEVILRCVPISNHLYFYWYRQILGQKVEFLVSFYNNEISEKSEIFDDQFSVERPDGSNFTLKIRSTKLEDSAMYFCASSEARFTGELFFGEGSRLTVL.

V is TRBV7-2 and J is TRBJ2-7; D may correspond to TRBD1 or TRBD2 (5 bases each). The CDR3 spans 16 residues. Trimming pared 7 bases from V and 2 bases from J, leaving 21 bases between. Germline values: CDR1 SGHTA, CDR2 FQGNSA. In DNA form, the CDR3 reads TGTGCCAGCACCCTTTCCACCGGGACGGCAGCCTACGAGCAGTACTTC. This encodes CASTLSTGTAAYEQYF.

Comments on this clonotype: Being one base from a much bigger clone, this may be a read error. This chain uses TRBV10-3 with TRBJ2-3, with TRBD2 as a possible D gene (5 bases). This CDR3 contains 13 residues. Germline CDR1 and CDR2: ENHRY and SYGVKD. The germline V and J ends were trimmed by 4 bases and 0 bases, with 5 bases remaining between them. CDR3 residues: CAISGTSTDTQYF. For the CDR3, the DNA is TGTGCCATCAGTGGGACTAGCACAGATACGCAGTATTTT.

This chain joins TRBV14 and TRBJ2-1; D gene ambiguous. The length of the CDR3 is 9 residues. Per germline, CDR1 SGHDN and CDR2 FVKESK. Trimming removed 0 bases at V and 12 bases at J, with 0 bases between. CDR3 nucleotides: TGTGCCAGCAGCCAAGAGCAGTTCTTC. Its translation: CASSQEQFF.

A few counts support this clonotype. The chain recombines TRBV19 with TRBJ1-6, with D uncertain. The CDR3 loop spans 15 amino acids. V was shortened by 5 bases and J by 10 bases, with 18 bases between the two germline ends. The germline V gene has CDR1 LNHDA and CDR2 SQIVND (reference sequence). The CDR3 region is CASSPNSREYSPLHF. CDR3 in DNA: TGTGCCAGTAGTCCTAACTCCCGGGAATACTCACCCCTCCACTTT.

This CDR3 is CASSVLGNQPQHF. CDR3 nucleotide sequence: TGTGCCAGCAGTGTCTTGGGGAATCAGCCCCAGCATTTT. The V call is TRBV2, the J call TRBJ1-5; D gene unclear. The V gene's germline CDR1 is SNHLY and CDR2 FYNNEI. The CDR3 loop spans 13 amino acids. V was trimmed by 4 bases and J by 4 bases, leaving 8 bases between them.

This clonotype showed up many times. The chain couples TRBV6-1 to TRBJ2-7; D unresolved. Deletions cut 1 base from V and 2 bases from J, with 18 bases between. Germline V gene data show CDR1 as MNHNS and CDR2 as SASEGT. This CDR3 has 17 residues. The CDR3 DNA reads as TGTGCCAGCAGTGAAGAAAACTGGGGAAGGCAGGCCTACGAGCAGTACTTC. Translating it yields CASSEENWGRQAYEQYF.

The chain links TRBV2 to TRBJ2-3; TRBD1 is a possible D gene (5 bases). Germline V gene data show CDR1 as SNHLY and CDR2 as FYNNEI. Trimming removed 7 bases at V and 1 base at J, with 9 bases between. The CDR3 is made up of 13 amino acids. The CDR3, as DNA: TGTGCCAGCAATAGGGGTCGCACAGATACGCAGTATTTT. Translation: CASNRGRTDTQYF. Together with reference TRBV2 and TRBJ2-3, the CDR3 gives the full variable domain: EPEVTQTPSHQVTQMGQEVILRCVPISNHLYFYWYRQILGQKVEFLVSFYNNEISEKSEIFDDQFSVERPDGSNFTLKIRSTKLEDSAMYFCASNRGRTDTQYFGPGTRLTVL.

The rearrangement links TRBV20-1 to TRBJ2-1; 9 bases agree with TRBD2. The CDR3 spans 15 residues. Germline CDR1 is DFQATT and CDR2 is SNEGSKA (reference sequence). Unmatched junction bases numbered 5, after V lost 4 bases and J lost 1 base. In DNA, the CDR3 is TGCAGTGCTAATAGCGGGAGCACGTCCTACAATGAGCAGTTCTTC. Translation gives CSANSGSTSYNEQFF.

This rearrangement joins TRBV24-1 to TRBJ2-3; a weak D match, TRBD1 (6 bases). CDR1 is KGHDR and CDR2 is SFDVKD in the germline V gene. CDR3 size: 13 residues. V was trimmed by 3 bases and J by 6 bases, leaving 9 bases between them. The DNA for the CDR3 is TGTGCCACCAGTGATCCAGGGGTGGATACGCAGTATTTT. Protein: CATSDPGVDTQYF.

This clonotype was counted many times. V usage is TRBV6-5 and J usage is TRBJ1-3, with D hard to call. CDR3 size: 14 residues. The V gene's germline CDR1 is MNHEY and CDR2 SVGAGI. Trimming pared 2 bases from V and 0 bases from J, leaving 5 bases between. DNA for the CDR3: TGTGCCAGCAGTTACCCGATCTCTGGAAACACCATATATTTT. Translating gives CASSYPISGNTIYF.

The chain carries TRBV7-2 and TRBJ2-2; a weak D match, TRBD1 (7 bases). Trimming pared 0 bases from V and 5 bases from J, leaving 13 bases between. The CDR3 runs to 16 residues. Germline-derived CDR1 and CDR2 are SGHTA and FQGNSA. In DNA, the CDR3 is TGTGCCAGCAGCTTAGCGACAGGGAGGACGACCGGGGAGCTGTTTTTT. This translates into CASSLATGRTTGELFF.

The chain links TRBV2 to TRBJ1-4, with D maybe TRBD1 (5 bases). Germline assignment: CDR1 SNHLY and CDR2 FYNNEI. V lost 2 bases, J lost 5 bases, and 9 bases lay in between. The CDR3 consists of 14 residues. CDR3 protein: CASSEQGSNEKLFF. CDR3 DNA: TGTGCCAGCAGTGAACAGGGTTCAAATGAAAAACTGTTTTTT. The full variable domain, its missing parts supplied by reference TRBV2 and TRBJ1-4, is EPEVTQTPSHQVTQMGQEVILRCVPISNHLYFYWYRQILGQKVEFLVSFYNNEISEKSEIFDDQFSVERPDGSNFTLKIRSTKLEDSAMYFCASSEQGSNEKLFFGSGTQLSVL.

The chain has TRBV5-4 and TRBJ2-5; a weak D match, TRBD1 (6 bases). Per the germline V gene, CDR1 is SGHNT and CDR2 is YYREEE (reference sequence). Trimming left V 1 base short and J 2 bases short, with 9 bases between. The length of the CDR3 is 14 residues. CDR3 coding DNA: TGTGCCAGCAGCTTGTCAGGGGCGCAAGAGACCCAGTACTTC. Residues: CASSLSGAQETQYF.

About this clonotype itself: At one end the junction does not follow the germline gene, possibly because of a read error. This chain connects TRBV7-6 to TRBJ1-2; 9 nucleotides align to TRBD1. The CDR3 runs to 16 residues. The germline V gene has CDR1 SGHVS and CDR2 FNYEAQ. Here the CDR3 DNA reads TGTGCCAGCAGTTTAGTCCCGGGACAGGGTACCTATGGCTACACCTTC. This translates into CASSLVPGQGTYGYTF.

The chain recombines TRBV15 with TRBJ2-7, with 9 bases aligning to TRBD2. The germline gives CDR1 LNHNV, CDR2 YYDKDF (reference sequence). The CDR3 totals 13 residues. Trimming at V came to 5 bases and at J to 7 bases, leaving 6 bases not matched to a gene. DNA for the CDR3: TGTGCCACCAGCTTAAGGACTAGCGTGGAGCAGTACTTC. As protein: CATSLRTSVEQYF.

This clonotype was counted ten times or more. The chain carries TRBV19 and TRBJ1-5, with D uncertain. Germline loops: CDR1 LNHDA, CDR2 SQIVND (reference sequence). The CDR3 runs 15 residues. Trimming took 10 bases from V and 1 from J, leaving 17 bases between them. The CDR3 sequence is CATTPGGRSNQPQHF. DNA of the CDR3: TGTGCCACCACCCCCGGAGGGCGAAGCAATCAGCCCCAGCATTTT.

The rearrangement uses TRBV7-9 and TRBJ1-3; D gene unclear. From germline, CDR1 is SEHNR and CDR2 FQNEAQ (reference sequence). The CDR3 sequence is 15 residues long. V was pared by 3 bases and J by 4 bases, with 13 bases between. The CDR3: CASSFSPGAGNTIYF. In nucleotides, the CDR3 is TGTGCCAGCAGCTTCTCCCCCGGAGCGGGAAACACCATATATTTT.

This clonotype was counted between two and nine times. V usage is TRBV7-2 and J usage is TRBJ2-2; 12 positions match TRBD2. CDR1 and CDR2 from the germline V gene are SGHTA and FQGNSA. This CDR3 has 16 residues. Trimming cost V 6 bases and J 5 bases; bases outside gene matches: 7. For the CDR3, the DNA is TGTGCCAGCAGGGACCTAGCGGGGGGGCCGACCGGGGAGCTGTTTTTT. Translation gives CASRDLAGGPTGELFF.

The rearrangement links TRBV2 to TRBJ2-2; D not resolved. The CDR3 spans 13 residues. Per the germline V gene, CDR1 is SNHLY and CDR2 is FYNNEI. V was cut by 3 bases and J by 2 bases, with 4 bases left in between. CDR3 region: CASSEPNTGELFF. CDR3 bases: TGTGCCAGCAGTGAGCCAAACACCGGGGAGCTGTTTTTT.

This chain links TRBV10-3 with TRBJ1-1; D perhaps matches TRBD1 (5 bases). Germline V CDR1 and CDR2: ENHRY, SYGVKD. V shed 3 bases and J shed 0 bases, with 11 bases lying between them. The CDR3 runs to 15 residues. This CDR3 is CAISEARQMNTEAFF. As DNA, the CDR3 is TGTGCCATCAGTGAAGCCCGACAGATGAACACTGAAGCTTTCTTT.

This clonotype has only a few counts. The DNA of the CDR3 is TGTGCCAGCAGTGAGATAGCGGGGAGCCCCAACACCGGGGAGCTGTTTTTT. This gives the protein CASSEIAGSPNTGELFF. The chain uses TRBV6-1 and TRBJ2-2; 8 nucleotides match TRBD2. The J segment lost 2 bases and the V segment lost 3 bases, leaving 8 bases of the junction unmatched. CDR3 length: 17 amino acids. Germline CDR1 reads MNHNS; CDR2 reads SASEGT.

CDR3 region: CASSPREGADNSPLHF. The CDR3 DNA is TGCGCCAGCAGCCCCAGGGAGGGGGCGGATAATTCACCCCTCCACTTT. V gene TRBV4-1 combines with J gene TRBJ1-6; 7 nucleotides match TRBD1. Germline V gene sequence: CDR1 MGHRA, CDR2 YSYEKL. This CDR3 has 16 amino acids. The V segment lost 4 bases and the J segment 5 bases; nucleotides outside the gene matches: 8.

V and J are TRBV24-1 and TRBJ1-5; unclear D gene. The length of the CDR3 is 12 residues. Germline CDR1 KGHDR, CDR2 SFDVKD. V lost 7 bases, J lost 4 bases, and 7 bases lay in between. The chain's CDR3 is CATRETNQPQHF. In DNA, the CDR3 is TGTGCCACCAGGGAAACTAATCAGCCCCAGCATTTT.